This is a list of T cell receptor beta chains from one sample in a study of cytomegalovirus exposure and HLA in healthy donors. Clones were read by immunoSEQ multiplex PCR, and TCRdb kept only the in-frame ones, dropping some. This table holds over 85,000 clones, about 80% found once. The sequenced material came from PBMCs. The receptors originated from a middle-aged man in good health and CMV-seronegative. CDR3s include the opening cysteine and the closing phenylalanine or tryptophan. Each record gives: clone size, V gene, CDR3 length, D gene, J gene, CDR3 protein, CDR3 DNA. The D gene is left open where the match is weak. Rows give clone size only sometimes, using once, few, many, or a class for an expanded clone.

>NA|TRBV21-1|15|NA|TRBJ2-7
CASPPEGAFSNEQYF
TGTGCCAGCCCCCCGGAGGGGGCTTTTAGCAACGAGCAGTACTTC
>few|TRBV11-3|17|TRBD1|TRBJ2-7
CASSSRTGTVLQNEQYF
TGTGCCAGCAGCTCCAGGACAGGGACGGTGTTACAGAACGAGCAGTACTTC
>few|TRBV9|14|TRBD2|TRBJ2-3
CASRKGTTTDTQYF
TGTGCCAGCAGAAAAGGGACTACCACAGATACGCAGTATTTT
>NA|TRBV6-1|15|NA|TRBJ2-3
CASSDRPRGGDTQYF
TGTGCCAGCAGTGACAGGCCTAGAGGGGGAGATACGCAGTATTTT
>NA|TRBV5-1|16|TRBD2|TRBJ2-3
CASGQTSGSSTDTQYF
TGCGCCAGCGGACAGACTAGCGGCTCTAGCACAGATACGCAGTATTTT
>NA|TRBV5-1|15|NA|TRBJ2-7
CASSLADNGGYEQYF
TGCGCCAGCAGCTTGGCCGACAACGGGGGCTACGAGCAGTACTTC
>NA|TRBV27|14|NA|TRBJ2-7
CASRKSESNYEQYF
TGTGCCAGCAGAAAATCGGAGTCAAACTACGAGCAGTACTTC
>NA|TRBV7-2|12|NA|TRBJ1-4
CASSWGGEKLFF
TGTGCCAGCAGCTGGGGAGGGGAAAAACTGTTTTTT
>NA|TRBV9|13|NA|TRBJ2-3
CASSPVIGDTQYF
TGTGCCAGCAGCCCCGTTATCGGAGATACGCAGTATTTT
>NA|TRBV9|14|NA|TRBJ1-5
CASSPRDNNQPQHF
TGTGCCAGCAGCCCCCGGGACAACAATCAGCCCCAGCATTTT
>NA|TRBV5-5|19|TRBD1|TRBJ1-5
CASSVAGQGSYYGNQPQHF
TGTGCCAGCAGTGTGGCGGGACAGGGATCATATTATGGCAATCAGCCCCAGCATTTT
>few|TRBV7-9|17|NA|TRBJ2-4
CASSPSGTPDRENIQYF
TGTGCCAGCAGCCCATCTGGGACCCCCGATCGGGAGAACATTCAGTACTTC
>NA|TRBV7-9|15|TRBD2|TRBJ2-5
CASSIPGLALETQYF
TGTGCCAGCAGCATTCCGGGACTAGCGTTGGAGACCCAGTACTTC
>NA|TRBV29-1|13|TRBD1|TRBJ1-1
CSVEMTGGDEAFF
TGCAGCGTGGAGATGACAGGGGGCGATGAAGCTTTCTTT
>NA|TRBV7-9|15|TRBD2|TRBJ2-1
CSSSAGLAGVGEQFF
TGTTCCAGCAGCGCGGGACTAGCGGGAGTTGGGGAGCAGTTCTTC
>NA|TRBV10-1|15|NA|TRBJ2-3
CASSPSLRVTDTQYF
TGCGCCAGCAGTCCCTCGTTAAGAGTCACAGATACGCAGTATTTT
>NA|TRBV2|13|NA|TRBJ1-1
CASLKRGDTEAFF
TGTGCCAGCTTAAAACGGGGGGACACTGAAGCTTTCTTT
>once|TRBV28|12|NA|TRBJ2-2
CASRAFGGELFF
TGTGCCAGCAGGGCTTTCGGGGGGGAGCTGTTTTTT
>NA|TRBV2|15|NA|TRBJ2-3
CASMIGILSTDTQYF
TGTGCCAGCATGATCGGGATCTTGAGCACAGATACGCAGTATTTT
>NA|TRBV11-3|13|TRBD1|TRBJ2-2
CASSLQGFGELFF
TGTGCCAGCAGCCTACAGGGGTTCGGGGAGCTGTTTTTT